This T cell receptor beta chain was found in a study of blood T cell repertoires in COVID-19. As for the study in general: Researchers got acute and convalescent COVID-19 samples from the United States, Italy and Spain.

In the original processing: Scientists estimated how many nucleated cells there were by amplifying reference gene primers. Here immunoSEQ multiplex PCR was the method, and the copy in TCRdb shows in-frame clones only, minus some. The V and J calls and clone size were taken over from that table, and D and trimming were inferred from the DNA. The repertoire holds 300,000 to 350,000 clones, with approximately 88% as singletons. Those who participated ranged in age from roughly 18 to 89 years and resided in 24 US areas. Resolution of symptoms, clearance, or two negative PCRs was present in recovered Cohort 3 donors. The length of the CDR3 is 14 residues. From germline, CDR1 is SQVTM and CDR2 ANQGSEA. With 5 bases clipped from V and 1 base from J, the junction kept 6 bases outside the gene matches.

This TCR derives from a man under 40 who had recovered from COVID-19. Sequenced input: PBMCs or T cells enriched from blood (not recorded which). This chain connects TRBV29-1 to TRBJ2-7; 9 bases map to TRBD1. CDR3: CSVTGQGGSYEQYF. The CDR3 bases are TGCAGCGTTACGGGACAGGGAGGTTCCTACGAGCAGTACTTC.